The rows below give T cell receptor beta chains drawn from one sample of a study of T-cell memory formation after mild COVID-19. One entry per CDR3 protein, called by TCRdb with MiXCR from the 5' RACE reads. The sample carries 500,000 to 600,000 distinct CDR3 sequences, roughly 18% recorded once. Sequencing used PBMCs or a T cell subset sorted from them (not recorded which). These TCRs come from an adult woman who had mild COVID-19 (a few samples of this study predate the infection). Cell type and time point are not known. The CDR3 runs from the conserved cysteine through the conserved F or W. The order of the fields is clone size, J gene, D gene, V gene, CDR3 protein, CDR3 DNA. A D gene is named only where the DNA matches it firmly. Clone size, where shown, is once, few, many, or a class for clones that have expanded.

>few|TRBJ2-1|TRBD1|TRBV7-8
CASSSKFGTGSNEQFF
TGTGCCAGCAGCTCGAAATTTGGGACAGGGAGCAATGAGCAGTTCTTC
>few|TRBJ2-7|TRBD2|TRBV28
CASSPELAVNYEQYF
TGTGCCAGCAGCCCAGAACTAGCGGTGAACTACGAGCAGTACTTC
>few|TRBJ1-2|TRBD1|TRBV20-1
CSARVGTASSGYTF
TGCAGTGCTAGAGTAGGGACAGCCTCCTCTGGCTACACCTTC
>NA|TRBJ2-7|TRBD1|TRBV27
CASSFWTGSSYEQYF
TGTGCCAGCAGTTTTTGGACAGGGAGCTCCTACGAGCAGTACTTC
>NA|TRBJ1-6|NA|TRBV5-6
CASSLEDRDNSPLHF
TGTGCCAGCAGCTTGGAGGACAGAGATAATTCACCCCTCCACTTT
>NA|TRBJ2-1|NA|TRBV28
CASSPGSGQFF
TGTGCCAGCAGCCCGGGATCGGGCCAGTTCTTC
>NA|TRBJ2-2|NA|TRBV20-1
CSARVVGSANTGELFF
TGCAGTGCTAGAGTGGTCGGTTCTGCGAACACCGGGGAGCTGTTTTTT
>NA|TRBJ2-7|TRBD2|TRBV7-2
CASSSRTSGKIYEQYF
TGTGCCAGCAGCTCGAGGACTAGCGGGAAAATCTACGAGCAGTACTTC
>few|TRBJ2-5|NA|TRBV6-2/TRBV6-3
CASREVGTQYF
TGTGCCAGCAGGGAAGTGGGGACCCAGTACTTC
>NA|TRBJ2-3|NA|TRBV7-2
CASSARGVTSTDTQYF
TGTGCCAGCAGCGCTCGTGGGGTCACTAGCACAGATACGCAGTATTTT
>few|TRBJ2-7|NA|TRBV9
CASSVEGPPYEQYF
TGTGCCAGCAGCGTGGAGGGGCCCCCCTACGAGCAGTACTTC
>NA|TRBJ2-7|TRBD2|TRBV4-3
CASSQDGGLAGFEQYF
TGCGCCAGCAGCCAAGATGGAGGACTAGCGGGGTTCGAGCAGTACTTC
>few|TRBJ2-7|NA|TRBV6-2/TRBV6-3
CASHPRGSLYEQYF
TGTGCCAGTCACCCCCGGGGCTCCCTTTACGAGCAGTACTTC
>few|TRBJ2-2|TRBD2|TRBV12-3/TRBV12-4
CASSLTSGMSGELFF
TGTGCCAGCAGTTTAACTAGCGGGATGTCCGGGGAGCTGTTTTTT
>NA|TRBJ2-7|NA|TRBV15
CATSRVLAYEQYF
TGTGCCACCAGCAGAGTATTAGCCTACGAGCAGTACTTC
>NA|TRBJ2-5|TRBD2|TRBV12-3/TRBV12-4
CASSSRLAGALVETQYF
TGTGCCAGCAGTTCCCGACTAGCGGGGGCCCTCGTAGAGACCCAGTACTTC
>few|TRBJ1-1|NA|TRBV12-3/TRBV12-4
CASSPVLFEAFF
TGTGCCAGCAGCCCGGTCCTTTTTGAAGCTTTCTTT
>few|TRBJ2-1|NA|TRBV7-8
CASSRRVGQNYNEQFF
TGTGCCAGCAGCCGGAGGGTAGGACAGAACTACAATGAGCAGTTCTTC
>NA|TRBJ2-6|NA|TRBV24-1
CATSDSGANVLTF
TGTGCCACCAGTGACTCTGGGGCCAACGTCCTGACTTTC
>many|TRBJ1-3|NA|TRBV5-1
CASSSEEFSGNTIYF
TGCGCCAGCAGCTCAGAAGAGTTCTCTGGAAACACCATATATTTT
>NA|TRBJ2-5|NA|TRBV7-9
CASSWGLEETQYF
TGTGCCAGCAGCTGGGGACTGGAAGAGACCCAGTACTTC
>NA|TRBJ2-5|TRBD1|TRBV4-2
CASSQMTGPQETQYF
TGTGCCAGCAGCCAGATGACAGGGCCGCAAGAGACCCAGTACTTC
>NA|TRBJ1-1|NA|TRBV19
CASTADRNTEAFF
TGTGCCAGTACCGCGGATAGGAACACTGAAGCTTTCTTT
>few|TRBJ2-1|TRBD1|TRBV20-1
CSATGTAYNEQFF
TGCAGTGCTACCGGGACAGCTTACAATGAGCAGTTCTTC
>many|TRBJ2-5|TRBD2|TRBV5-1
CASSSWTSEETQYF
TGCGCCAGCAGCTCGTGGACTAGCGAAGAGACCCAGTACTTC
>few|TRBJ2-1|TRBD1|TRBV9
CASSKGQGPYNEQFF
TGTGCCAGCAGCAAGGGACAGGGGCCTTACAATGAGCAGTTCTTC
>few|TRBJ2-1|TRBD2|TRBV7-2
CASSFTSGTYNEQFF
TGTGCCAGCAGCTTTACTAGCGGGACCTACAATGAGCAGTTCTTC